These 30 T cell receptor beta chains came from one sample sequenced in a study of cytomegalovirus exposure and HLA in healthy donors. Amplification used 60 Vbeta primers and 13 Jbeta primers. Measured with immunoSEQ multiplex PCR; TCRdb has only the in-frame clones, and not every one. The sample has around 92,000 clones, around 76% seen once. Sequenced material: PBMCs. These TCRs come from a human donor in good health.

The rearrangement uses TRBV5-4 and TRBJ1-1, with no clear D. Germline lookup yields CDR1 SGHNT and CDR2 YYREEE (reference sequence). CDR3 length equals 14 residues. Trimming removed 1 base at V and 2 bases at J, with 9 bases between. The CDR3 DNA reads as TGTGCCAGCAGCTTGAGGCGGGCAAACACTGAAGCTTTCTTT. Amino acid sequence: CASSLRRANTEAFF. The full variable domain, rest sourced from reference TRBV5-4 and TRBJ1-1, is ETGVTQSPTHLIKTRGQQVTLRCSSQSGHNTVSWYQQALGQGPQFIFQYYREEENGRGNFPPRFSGLQFPNYSSELNVNALELDDSALYLCASSLRRANTEAFFGQGTRLTVV.

The chain employs TRBV11-2 and TRBJ1-2; D might be TRBD1 (6 bases). The CDR3 extends over 14 amino acids. V was trimmed by 1 base and J by 7 bases, leaving 13 bases between them. Germline CDR1 and CDR2: SGHAT and FQNNGV. CDR3 loop: CASSLGRGALGYTF. DNA of the CDR3: TGTGCCAGCAGCTTAGGCCGGGGGGCGCTTGGCTACACCTTC.

This clone was detected only a few times. This rearrangement joins TRBV5-4 to TRBJ1-2; no firm D call. The CDR3 has 13 amino acids. Trimming took off 0 bases at V and 4 bases at J, with 7 bases between the two ends. CDR1 and CDR2 (germline): SGHNT, YYREEE (reference sequence). CDR3 in DNA: TGTGCCAGCAGCTTGGTGGGCCCCTATGGCTACACCTTC. Encoded protein: CASSLVGPYGYTF.

This chain links TRBV5-1 with TRBJ2-7, with TRBD1 matching 8 bases. The CDR3 has 14 amino acids. Germline V lookup: CDR1 SGHRS, CDR2 YFSETQ. Losses at the gene ends were 4 bases for V and 6 bases for J; bases not matched to a gene: 9. This CDR3 is CASSPGQGLREQYF. The CDR3 region has the DNA TGCGCCAGCAGCCCCGGACAGGGCTTACGCGAGCAGTACTTC.

This chain links TRBV4-1 with TRBJ2-3, with 9 bases lining up with TRBD2. The junction had 9 bases not matched to a gene; V was cut back by 0 bases and J by 5 bases. The V gene's germline CDR1 is MGHRA and CDR2 YSYEKL. The CDR3 contains 17 residues. Here the CDR3 reads CASSQDAAGGSQDTQYF. CDR3 bases: TGCGCCAGCAGCCAAGATGCGGCGGGGGGGAGTCAAGATACGCAGTATTTT.

The V call is TRBV21-1, the J call TRBJ2-3; the table assigns TRBD2, which was not confirmed against the DNA. TRBV21-1 is labeled a pseudogene. The CDR3 totals 13 residues. This chain's CDR3 is CASSPPEKDTQYF. The DNA for the CDR3 is TGTGCCAGCAGCCCGCCTGAGAAAGATACGCAGTATTTT.

This clone is a singleton in its sample. The chain uses TRBV30 and TRBJ1-4; the D is unclear. CDR3 size: 13 residues. V gave up 0 bases and J gave up 8 bases, with 10 bases separating them. Germline V CDR1 and CDR2: GTSNPN, SVGIG (reference sequence). As DNA, the CDR3 is TGTGCCTGGAGTGTACTCGTCGGGGAAAAACTGTTTTTT. Amino acid sequence: CAWSVLVGEKLFF.

In this sample, this clone turned up a few times. The CDR3 loop reads CASSYRGGIDTQYF. The CDR3 DNA is TGTGCCAGCAGTTACCGGGGAGGGATAGATACGCAGTATTTT. The genes are TRBV6-6 and TRBJ2-3; 7 positions agree with TRBD2. J lost 5 bases, V lost 2 bases, and 4 bases had no gene match. The germline gives CDR1 MNHNY, CDR2 SVGAGI (reference sequence). There are 14 residues in the CDR3.

The DNA for the CDR3 is TGTGCCAGCAGCGATAGCTCCTACGAGCAGTACTTC. Its protein is CASSDSSYEQYF. The V gene is TRBV21-1, the J gene TRBJ2-7; TRBD2, the table's D call, was not compared with the DNA. TRBV21-1 is a pseudogene. The CDR3 extends over 12 amino acids.

This clone was found a few times. V is TRBV7-9 and J is TRBJ2-1; D unresolved. The CDR3 sequence is 9 residues long. Trimming cost V 10 bases and J 6 bases, with 4 bases left between them. Germline CDR1 SEHNR, CDR2 FQNEAQ (reference sequence). The CDR3 sequence: CATPNEQFF. CDR3 in DNA: TGTGCCACTCCCAATGAGCAGTTCTTC.

The CDR3 DNA reads TGTGCCACCCGACAGGGAGACTACGAGCAGTACTTC. It yields the protein CATRQGDYEQYF. V gene TRBV14 combines with J gene TRBJ2-7, with 7 bases that match TRBD1. The CDR3 contains 12 residues. V lost 10 bases to trimming and J lost 3 bases; unmatched junction nucleotides: 6. The germline gives CDR1 SGHDN, CDR2 FVKESK.

The gene calls are TRBV7-9 and TRBJ1-2; 9 bases align to TRBD1. Germline values: CDR1 SEHNR, CDR2 FQNEAQ (reference sequence). Trimming at V came to 6 bases and at J to 7 bases, leaving 12 bases not matched to a gene. The CDR3 is 15 amino acids. CDR3 in DNA: TGTGCCAGCAGTTACTCCGGGACAGGGTTAGGTGGCTACACCTTC. It codes for CASSYSGTGLGGYTF.

Many counts were recorded for this clone. The chain carries TRBV19 and TRBJ2-1; 7 bases fit TRBD1. J was trimmed by 15 bases and V by 4 bases; bases with no gene match: 9. This CDR3 contains 12 residues. The germline V gene has CDR1 LNHDA and CDR2 SQIVND (reference sequence). As DNA, the CDR3 is TGTGCCAGTAGTACCCGGACAGGAGTGGGGTTCTTC. Translating gives CASSTRTGVGFF.

The chain recombines TRBV5-4 with TRBJ2-3; D is perhaps TRBD2 (5 bases). This CDR3 is 17 amino acids long. Trimming shortened V by 4 bases and J by 0 bases, and 18 bases separated the two germline ends. Germline lookup yields CDR1 SGHNT and CDR2 YYREEE (reference sequence). In nucleotides, the CDR3 is TGTGCCAGCAGCCTGGAATCCCGGGGAGCCAGCACAGATACGCAGTATTTT. Translated, it gives CASSLESRGASTDTQYF.

This chain joins TRBV5-5 and TRBJ1-5; TRBD1 matches 8 bases. Losses at the gene ends were 1 base for V and 7 bases for J; bases not matched to a gene: 4. The CDR3 runs to 14 residues. Germline V lookup: CDR1 SGHKS, CDR2 YYEKEE (reference sequence). CDR3 sequence: CASSLRTGGQPQHF. The CDR3 DNA follows: TGTGCCAGCAGCTTGAGAACAGGGGGACAGCCCCAGCATTTT.

This clone was recorded only once. The chain combines TRBV30 with TRBJ2-7; the D is unclear. From germline, CDR1 is GTSNPN and CDR2 SVGIG (reference sequence). With 0 bases removed from V and 6 bases from J, the gap between germline ends came to 12 bases. The length of the CDR3 is 13 residues. This CDR3 reads CAWSVRSSREQYF. The CDR3 DNA follows: TGTGCCTGGAGTGTACGTAGTAGTCGCGAGCAGTACTTC.

V and J are TRBV6-5 and TRBJ2-2; D not certain. V was clipped by 6 bases and J by 5 bases, with 13 bases between them. CDR3 length: 14 residues. CDR1 is MNHEY and CDR2 is SVGAGI in the germline V gene. The CDR3 spells CASSQTWWTGELFF. Here the CDR3 DNA reads TGTGCCAGCAGCCAGACTTGGTGGACCGGGGAGCTGTTTTTT.

The chain combines TRBV9 with TRBJ1-1; 7 nucleotides agree with TRBD1. V gave up 0 bases and J gave up 7 bases; unmatched junction bases: 6. Germline lookup yields CDR1 SGDLS and CDR2 YYNGEE. CDR3 length equals 14 residues. Here the CDR3 reads CASSVVGGGGEAFF. The CDR3 region has the DNA TGTGCCAGCAGCGTAGTAGGGGGCGGCGGTGAAGCTTTCTTT.

V and J are TRBV6-6 and TRBJ1-2; D gene unclear. The germline V and J ends were trimmed by 2 bases and 1 base, with 8 bases remaining between them. This CDR3 has 14 amino acids. Germline CDR1 and CDR2: MNHNY and SVGAGI (reference sequence). The chain's CDR3 is CASSYTTDNYGYTF. CDR3 sequence (DNA): TGTGCCAGCAGTTACACAACAGATAACTATGGCTACACCTTC.

V usage is TRBV5-1 and J usage is TRBJ2-2, with TRBD1 identical over 8 bases. V lost 4 bases to trimming and J lost 3 bases; unmatched junction nucleotides: 5. Germline V lookup: CDR1 SGHRS, CDR2 YFSETQ. This CDR3 comprises 15 residues. CDR3 nucleotides: TGCGCCAGCAGCCTTGCAGGGGGCGACACCGGGGAGCTGTTTTTT. Its translation: CASSLAGGDTGELFF.

This clone was seen a few times. The rearrangement joins TRBV25-1 to TRBJ1-2; TRBD1 aligns across 7 bases. Germline trimming cut 6 bases from V and 3 bases from J; bases unmatched to any gene: 10. The germline gives CDR1 MGHDK, CDR2 SYGVNS. This CDR3 has 15 amino acids. CDR3 protein: CASRETGRSDYGYTF. The DNA of the CDR3 is TGTGCCAGCAGGGAGACAGGGAGATCGGACTATGGCTACACCTTC.

This clone was seen only a few times. The rearrangement links TRBV5-4 to TRBJ1-1, with a possible D match to TRBD1 (5 bases). From germline, CDR1 is SGHNT and CDR2 YYREEE (reference sequence). Trimming took off 4 bases at V and 1 base at J, with 11 bases between the two ends. The CDR3 sequence is 14 residues long. The CDR3: CASSHPTGNTEAFF. The CDR3 bases are TGTGCCAGCAGCCATCCAACAGGGAACACTGAAGCTTTCTTT.

The chain carries TRBV19 and TRBJ2-2, with D possibly matching TRBD2 (5 bases). V shed 2 bases and J shed 2 bases, with 15 bases lying between them. Germline V CDR1 and CDR2: LNHDA, SQIVND (reference sequence). The CDR3 runs 17 residues. As DNA, the CDR3 is TGTGCCAGTAGTATATTGCAGCTAGCCTCAAACACCGGGGAGCTGTTTTTT. Protein sequence: CASSILQLASNTGELFF.

The chain links TRBV11-2 to TRBJ2-7; D remains unclear. Looked up from germline, CDR1 is SGHAT and CDR2 is FQNNGV. V was pared by 1 base and J by 1 base, with 8 bases between. This CDR3 is built from 14 residues. CDR3 residues: CASSLVSYSYEQYF. The CDR3 DNA follows: TGTGCCAGCAGCTTAGTATCCTATTCCTACGAGCAGTACTTC.

The V gene is TRBV29-1, the J gene TRBJ2-7, with a weak D call TRBD1 (6 bases). CDR1 and CDR2 from the germline V gene are SQVTM and ANQGSEA. The CDR3 has 13 residues. V lost 6 bases, J lost 6 bases, and 18 bases lay in between. This CDR3 is CSVRSAGVSEQYF. The CDR3 DNA sequence: TGCAGCGTCCGGTCGGCAGGGGTCAGCGAGCAGTACTTC.

The chain is built from TRBV7-9 and TRBJ1-1, with a tentative D call TRBD1 (5 bases). CDR3 length: 16 amino acids. Trimming left V 3 bases short and J 1 base short, with 15 bases between. Germline V lookup: CDR1 SEHNR, CDR2 FQNEAQ (reference sequence). The CDR3 reads CASSFFGAYSNTEAFF. DNA for the CDR3: TGTGCCAGCAGCTTTTTTGGGGCGTATTCGAACACTGAAGCTTTCTTT. Based on the CDR3 plus reference TRBV7-9 and TRBJ1-1, the full variable domain is DTGVSQNPRHKITKRGQNVTFRCDPISEHNRLYWYRQTLGQGPEFLTYFQNEAQLEKSRLLSDRFSAERPKGSFSTLEIQRTEQGDSAMYLCASSFFGAYSNTEAFFGQGTRLTVV.

The CDR3: CASRDDRNSGNTIYF. The CDR3 nucleotides are TGTGCCAGCAGGGACGACAGAAACTCTGGAAACACCATATATTTT. The chain is built from TRBV2 and TRBJ1-3; possible D gene TRBD1, 5 bases. The CDR3 loop spans 15 amino acids. Germline V gene data show CDR1 as SNHLY and CDR2 as FYNNEI. V was clipped by 6 bases and J by 0 bases, with 12 bases between them.

In its sample, this clone was seen once. This sequence joins TRBV7-9 and TRBJ1-4; D perhaps matches TRBD1 (5 bases). Germline V lookup: CDR1 SEHNR, CDR2 FQNEAQ (reference sequence). Trimming stripped 3 bases from V and 8 bases from J, with 10 bases between. The CDR3 is 13 residues long. DNA for the CDR3: TGTGCCAGCAGCTTCCTCCGGGGGGAAAAACTGTTTTTT. This sequence encodes CASSFLRGEKLFF.

The rearrangement links TRBV9 to TRBJ2-2, with no clear D. The length of the CDR3 is 13 residues. Germline V lookup: CDR1 SGDLS, CDR2 YYNGEE. Trimming took 0 bases from V and 7 from J, leaving 7 bases between them. The CDR3 loop reads CASSVGPLGELFF. The CDR3 bases are TGTGCCAGCAGCGTAGGGCCCCTCGGGGAGCTGTTTTTT.

This clone was seen only a few times. The chain employs TRBV5-4 and TRBJ2-7; 9 bases map to TRBD1. The ends lost 1 base at V and 5 bases at J; junction bases unmatched: 4. Germline V gene sequence: CDR1 SGHNT, CDR2 YYREEE (reference sequence). CDR3 length: 14 amino acids. This chain's CDR3 is CASSLWTGAHEQYF. The CDR3, as DNA: TGTGCCAGCAGCTTGTGGACAGGGGCCCACGAGCAGTACTTC. The full variable domain, its missing parts supplied by reference TRBV5-4 and TRBJ2-7, is ETGVTQSPTHLIKTRGQQVTLRCSSQSGHNTVSWYQQALGQGPQFIFQYYREEENGRGNFPPRFSGLQFPNYSSELNVNALELDDSALYLCASSLWTGAHEQYFGPGTRLTVT.